These 28 T cell receptor beta chains originate from one sample sequenced in a study of shared clonotypes between healthy human individuals. The protocol was immunoSEQ multiplex PCR, while the TCRdb copy is restricted to in-frame clones and leaves out a portion. The sample lists about 1 million clones, roughly 70% seen once, with about 1.5% in the top ten. Sequencing input: memory CD4+ T cells sorted from blood. Subset here: CD45RA-negative fraction. Receptor source: a man between 18 and 29 years old in good health.

A word on this clone: The sample contains more than one DNA sequence encoding this CDR3. The chain recombines TRBV5-1 with TRBJ2-7; 9 positions agree with TRBD1. CDR3 length: 14 amino acids. Germline lookup yields CDR1 SGHRS and CDR2 YFSETQ. J gave up 0 bases and V 2 bases, and 0 bases lay outside the gene matches. The CDR3 region is CASSLQGASYEQYF. The CDR3, as DNA: TGCGCCAGCAGCTTACAGGGGGCCTCCTACGAGCAGTACTTC.

About this clone itself: This specimen includes other DNA sequences encoding the same CDR3. The J gene is TRBJ1-5, the V gene TRBV5-1; D uncertain. Germline V gene lookup returns CDR1 SGHRS and CDR2 YFSETQ. Trimming removed 4 bases at V and 2 bases at J, with 13 bases between. CDR3 length: 15 residues. As DNA, the CDR3 is TGCGCCAGCAGCCTTGAGGGTGGTGGCAATCAGCCCCAGCATTTT. This gives the protein CASSLEGGGNQPQHF.

The V gene is TRBV30, the J gene TRBJ1-3; D remains ambiguous. V was pared by 1 base and J by 4 bases, with 8 bases between. Germline CDR1 is GTSNPN and CDR2 is SVGIG (reference sequence). This CDR3 is 13 amino acids long. The CDR3 DNA sequence: TGTGCCTGGAGTGATGGCAGGGGAAACACCATATATTTT. This gives the protein CAWSDGRGNTIYF.

This chain links TRBV6-1 with TRBJ1-5; no reliable D call. Between the trimmed V and J ends, which lost 7 bases and 3 bases, there was a span of 7 bases. The germline CDR1 and CDR2 sequences are MNHNS and SASEGT. The CDR3 runs 12 residues. The CDR3 loop reads CASKASNQPQHF. CDR3 DNA: TGTGCCAGCAAAGCTTCCAATCAGCCCCAGCATTTT.

Of note for this clone: At one end, the junction sequence differs from germline, possibly due to a read error. The rearrangement uses TRBV7-2 and TRBJ2-2, with unresolved D. The CDR3 spans 14 residues. Per germline, CDR1 SGHTA and CDR2 FQGNSA. CDR3 protein: CASRLERSTGELFF. The CDR3 bases are TGTGCCAGCAGATTAGAAAGGAGCACCGGGGAGCTGTTTTTT.

V usage is TRBV5-1 and J usage is TRBJ2-7; 7 bases are shared with TRBD1. The CDR3 length is 16 residues. The trim removed 0 bases at V and 0 bases at J, leaving 6 bases unmatched. Germline assignment: CDR1 SGHRS and CDR2 YFSETQ. CDR3 protein: CASSLGPRTGSYEQYF. Here the CDR3 DNA reads TGCGCCAGCAGCTTGGGGCCCCGGACAGGCTCCTACGAGCAGTACTTC.

The table lists this clone with a count of one. This chain joins TRBV19 and TRBJ1-3; D gene unclear. This CDR3 spans 15 amino acids. Germline lookup yields CDR1 LNHDA and CDR2 SQIVND (reference sequence). Trimming stripped 10 bases from V and 7 bases from J, with 23 bases between. Written as DNA, the CDR3 is TGTGCCACCGTAGTCGGAGGGTTTGGCACGAACACCATATATTTT. Translating it yields CATVVGGFGTNTIYF. The full variable domain, in which reference TRBV19 and TRBJ1-3 provide the parts outside the CDR3, is DGGITQSPKYLFRKEGQNVTLSCEQNLNHDAMYWYRQDPGQGLRLIYYSQIVNDFQKGDIAEGYSVSREKKESFPLTVTSAQKNPTAFYLCATVVGGFGTNTIYFGEGSWLTVV.

This clone was counted once. The chain joins TRBV19 to TRBJ1-2, with a weak D call TRBD1 (6 bases). The ends were cut back, 7 bases at V and 10 bases at J, with 19 bases in the middle. Germline-derived CDR1 and CDR2 are LNHDA and SQIVND (reference sequence). CDR3 length: 13 residues. The CDR3 nucleotides read TGTGCCAGTACCGAGACAGGAAGAGATCACTACACCTTC. This sequence encodes CASTETGRDHYTF.

This clone showed up many times. Other DNA sequences from this sample encode an identical CDR3 as well. V is TRBV9 and J is TRBJ2-7, with D maybe TRBD1 (7 bases). The germline V gene encodes CDR1 SGDLS and CDR2 YYNGEE. CDR3 length: 15 residues. The V and J ends lost 4 bases and 1 base respectively, with 15 bases between them. The CDR3 DNA reads TGTGCCAGCAGCCCCAGGGGGGACGGTTCCTACGAGCAGTACTTC. It translates to CASSPRGDGSYEQYF.

V and J are TRBV5-1 and TRBJ2-5; 7 bases match TRBD1. Germline values: CDR1 SGHRS, CDR2 YFSETQ. V shed 5 bases and J 4 bases; nucleotides not matched to a gene: 11. This CDR3 is built from 15 residues. The CDR3 sequence: CASRFGDREIETQYF. CDR3 coding DNA: TGCGCCAGCAGATTCGGAGACAGGGAGATAGAGACCCAGTACTTC.

The V gene is TRBV4-1, the J gene TRBJ2-1; the match to TRBD2 covers 10 bases. Germline loops: CDR1 MGHRA, CDR2 YSYEKL. V dropped 3 bases and J dropped 4; count of bases not matched to a gene: 3. The CDR3 sequence is 15 residues long. DNA for the CDR3: TGCGCCAGCAGCCACCCGACTAGCGGGTACAATGAGCAGTTCTTC. Amino acid sequence: CASSHPTSGYNEQFF.

The CDR3 coding sequence is TGTGCCAGCAGCCCTGGACAGGGGCTCCCCCGAACTGGGGCCAACGTCCTGACTTTC. Its translation is CASSPGQGLPRTGANVLTF. The V and J genes are TRBV7-8 and TRBJ2-6, with 9 bases matching TRBD1. Trimming took 5 bases from V and 2 from J; bases not matched to a gene: 13. From germline, CDR1 is SGHVS and CDR2 FQNEAQ. This CDR3 spans 19 amino acids. The variable domain in full, completed from reference TRBV7-8 and TRBJ2-6, reads GAGVSQSPRYKVAKRGQDVALRCDPISGHVSLFWYQQALGQGPEFLTYFQNEAQLDKSGLPSDRFFAERPEGSVSTLKIQRTQQEDSAVYLCASSPGQGLPRTGANVLTFGAGSRLTVL.

The rearrangement uses TRBV5-1 and TRBJ2-7, with 14 bases fitting TRBD2. Unmatched junction bases numbered 8, after V lost 4 bases and J lost 5 bases. CDR3 length: 16 residues. Germline values: CDR1 SGHRS, CDR2 YFSETQ. In DNA form, the CDR3 reads TGCGCCAGCAGCCCGGGACTAGCGGGGGTTATCCACGAGCAGTACTTC. As protein: CASSPGLAGVIHEQYF.

CDR3 amino acids: CASSEDRAGANVLTF. DNA for the CDR3: TGTGCCAGCAGTGAAGACAGGGCTGGGGCCAACGTCCTGACTTTC. The V gene is TRBV2, the J gene TRBJ2-6, with D perhaps matching TRBD1 (6 bases). CDR1 is SNHLY, CDR2 FYNNEI, per germline. This CDR3 is 15 amino acids long. V shed 1 base and J shed 2 bases, with 6 bases lying between them.

This chain links TRBV25-1 with TRBJ1-1; D is possibly TRBD1 (6 bases). V was pared by 5 bases and J by 1 base, with 11 bases between. The CDR3 has 14 amino acids. CDR1 MGHDK and CDR2 SYGVNS come from the germline V gene. The CDR3 bases are TGTGCCAGCAGTCATCAGGGGCAGAACACTGAAGCTTTCTTT. Translating gives CASSHQGQNTEAFF.

This clone was seen more than once but under ten times. The CDR3 bases are TGTGCCACCAGCAGGGCCTTTGAGGACCCCGAAGCTTTCTTT. Protein product: CATSRAFEDPEAFF. The J gene is TRBJ1-1, the V gene TRBV15; D uncertain. Deletions cut 3 bases from V and 8 bases from J, with 16 bases between. The CDR3 has 14 residues. In germline, CDR1 is LNHNV, CDR2 YYDKDF (reference sequence).

At least ten counts were recorded for this clone. The genes are TRBV7-9 and TRBJ1-2; D possibly corresponds to TRBD1 (6 bases). The germline gives CDR1 SEHNR, CDR2 FQNEAQ (reference sequence). This CDR3 is 14 amino acids long. Deletions cut 5 bases from V and 3 bases from J, with 13 bases between. This CDR3 reads CASSLQGDYYGYTF. The CDR3 DNA follows: TGTGCCAGCAGCCTACAGGGTGACTACTATGGCTACACCTTC.

The CDR3 sequence is CASSLARYEQYF. CDR3 bases: TGTGCCAGCAGCTTAGCGCGCTACGAGCAGTACTTC. The rearrangement links TRBV7-9 to TRBJ2-7, with D unresolved. The germline gives CDR1 SEHNR, CDR2 FQNEAQ (reference sequence). This CDR3 region has 12 residues. The V and J ends lost 0 bases and 3 bases respectively, with 3 bases between them.

This clone was seen a few times. This chain connects TRBV14 to TRBJ1-6; D is uncertain. CDR1 is SGHDN and CDR2 is FVKESK in the germline V gene. The CDR3 covers 16 residues. With 4 bases removed from V and 8 bases from J, the gap between germline ends came to 18 bases. The CDR3 loop is CASSPPRYFMDSPLHF. The CDR3 DNA follows: TGTGCCAGCAGCCCCCCGAGGTACTTTATGGATTCACCCCTCCACTTT.

This clone showed up just a few times. V usage is TRBV5-1 and J usage is TRBJ2-1; possible D gene TRBD1, 5 bases. The CDR3 length is 16 residues. The V end was cut by 1 base, the J end by 0 bases, with 11 bases between. Germline V CDR1 and CDR2: SGHRS, YFSETQ. The CDR3 region has the DNA TGCGCCAGCAGCTTGACACAGGCGAGCTCCTACAATGAGCAGTTCTTC. This translates into CASSLTQASSYNEQFF. Based on the CDR3 plus reference TRBV5-1 and TRBJ2-1, the full variable domain is KAGVTQTPRYLIKTRGQQVTLSCSPISGHRSVSWYQQTPGQGLQFLFEYFSETQRNKGNFPGRFSGRQFSNSRSEMNVSTLELGDSALYLCASSLTQASSYNEQFFGPGTRLTVL.

The sample holds a few counts of this clone. The V call is TRBV9, the J call TRBJ2-7; D gene ambiguous. Deletions cut 0 bases from V and 1 base from J, with 8 bases between. The CDR3 runs to 14 residues. Germline-derived CDR1 and CDR2 are SGDLS and YYNGEE. The CDR3 loop is CASSVASFSYEQYF. In nucleotides, the CDR3 is TGTGCCAGCAGCGTAGCCTCCTTTTCCTACGAGCAGTACTTC. The variable domain in full, completed from reference TRBV9 and TRBJ2-7, reads DSGVTQTPKHLITATGQRVTLRCSPRSGDLSVYWYQQSLDQGLQFLIQYYNGEERAKGNILERFSAQQFPDLHSELNLSSLELGDSALYFCASSVASFSYEQYFGPGTRLTVT.

The chain is built from TRBV6-5 and TRBJ1-1, with a weak D call TRBD1 (5 bases). The V end was cut by 5 bases, the J end by 1 base, with 14 bases between. The CDR3 loop spans 15 amino acids. The V gene's germline CDR1 is MNHEY and CDR2 SVGAGI. Here the CDR3 DNA reads TGTGCCAGCAGTCCCCCAGGGTTGTGGAACACTGAAGCTTTCTTT. Translating gives CASSPPGLWNTEAFF.

This clone was counted only a few times. This sample also contains other DNA sequences that code for the same CDR3. J is TRBJ2-2 and V is TRBV9, with D maybe TRBD1 (6 bases). The CDR3 totals 14 residues. V was clipped by 4 bases and J by 2 bases, with 9 bases between them. Germline lookup yields CDR1 SGDLS and CDR2 YYNGEE. CDR3 DNA sequence: TGTGCCAGCAGCTTACAGGGTAACACCGGGGAGCTGTTTTTT. Translated, it gives CASSLQGNTGELFF.

This chain joins TRBV23-1 and TRBJ2-1, with D tentatively TRBD1 or TRBD2 (5 bases each). TRBV23-1 is identified as an open reading frame with a role that is uncertain. Trimming removed 0 bases from V and 3 bases from J, with 12 bases in between. The CDR3 is 16 amino acids. The CDR3: CASSQSEGPRYNEQFF. The DNA of the CDR3 is TGCGCCAGCAGTCAATCAGAGGGGCCGCGCTACAATGAGCAGTTCTTC.

The chain recombines TRBV4-1 with TRBJ2-3, with D hard to call. CDR3 length equals 14 residues. Germline assignment: CDR1 MGHRA and CDR2 YSYEKL. With 0 bases removed from V and 2 bases from J, the gap between germline ends came to 6 bases. CDR3 residues: CASSQDTITDTQYF. As DNA, the CDR3 is TGCGCCAGCAGCCAAGATACGATCACAGATACGCAGTATTTT.

The genes are TRBV29-1 and TRBJ2-3; maybe TRBD2 (5 bases). V lost 1 base to trimming and J lost 2 bases, with 13 bases between them. Germline assignment: CDR1 SQVTM and CDR2 ANQGSEA. The CDR3 length is 15 residues. The CDR3 protein is CSVEGLANPTDTQYF. The CDR3 nucleotides are TGCAGCGTTGAAGGCCTAGCAAATCCCACAGATACGCAGTATTTT.

The V and J genes are TRBV27 and TRBJ2-1; 9 bases map to TRBD2. Germline lookup yields CDR1 MNHEY and CDR2 SMNVEV (reference sequence). Trimming removed 4 bases from V and 8 bases from J; junction bases left unmatched: 3. The CDR3 runs to 13 residues. CDR3 in DNA: TGTGCCAGCAGTTGGCGGGAGGGGGATGAGCAGTTCTTC. Translation gives CASSWREGDEQFF.

This clone has only a few counts. The V gene is TRBV18, the J gene TRBJ2-5; D not certain. Trimming removed 4 bases from V and 2 bases from J, with 5 bases in between. CDR1 KGHSH and CDR2 LQKENI come from the germline V gene. The length of the CDR3 is 12 residues. Here the CDR3 reads CASSLPQETQYF. In nucleotides, the CDR3 is TGTGCCAGCTCACTACCGCAAGAGACCCAGTACTTC.